This is a list of T cell receptor beta chains from one sample in a study of OX40 agonist ivuxolimab in advanced cancers. Using immunoSEQ multiplex PCR, the repertoire was profiled, and TCRdb retains in-frame clones only, with some absent. The sample yields about 48,000 clones, 85% to 90% seen once. The sample in question was CD4+ or CD8+ T cells sorted from blood, obtained in a trial of the OX40 agonist ivuxolimab. These receptors were obtained from an adult with an advanced solid tumor such as melanoma, head and neck, liver or kidney cancer. CDR3s include the opening cysteine and the closing phenylalanine or tryptophan. Fields, in order: V gene, D gene, clone size, CDR3 length, J gene, CDR3 DNA, CDR3 protein. D genes are given only for firm matches. Clone size, where shown, is once, few, many, or a class for clones that have expanded.

TRBV2	.	.	16	TRBJ2-1	TGTGCCAGCAGTGTTATTCGGGGGACACAGGGAGTGGGGCAGTTCTTC	CASSVIRGTQGVGQFF
TRBV4-1	.	.	16	TRBJ2-2	TGCGCCAGCAGCCAAGTCAGTGCTGGTGGGGCCGGGGAGCTGTTTTTT	CASSQVSAGGAGELFF
TRBV19	.	.	15	TRBJ1-5	TGTGCCAGTAGTATAATAACGGTTAGCAATCAGCCCCAGCATTTT	CASSIITVSNQPQHF
TRBV4-3	.	once	15	TRBJ1-5	TGCGCCAGCAGCCAAGAGGCTTTGTTCAATCAGCCCCAGCATTTT	CASSQEALFNQPQHF
TRBV7-2	TRBD2	.	17	TRBJ2-1	TGTGCCAGCAGCTCCCGGACTAGCGGGAGCTCCTACAATGAGCAGTTCTTC	CASSSRTSGSSYNEQFF
TRBV9	TRBD2	.	15	TRBJ2-1	TGTGCCAGCAGCGTAGCTATTACAGCGGGGAATGAGCAGTTCTTC	CASSVAITAGNEQFF
TRBV9	TRBD2	once	15	TRBJ2-5	TGTGCCAGCAGCGTAGAAGAGCGGGGGGGAGAGACCCAGTACTTC	CASSVEERGGETQYF
TRBV9	.	.	17	TRBJ1-4	TGTGCCAGCAGCGTAGGCGTGGGAGCCGGGACATATGAAAAACTGTTTTTT	CASSVGVGAGTYEKLFF
TRBV4-2	.	.	17	TRBJ2-1	TGTGCCAGCAGCCAAGAGGGCTTGGTGAGCTCCTACAATGAGCAGTTCTTC	CASSQEGLVSSYNEQFF
TRBV28	.	.	13	TRBJ2-7	TGTGCCAGCAACAGGGTGGAGAACTACGAGCAGTACTTC	CASNRVENYEQYF
TRBV5-1	TRBD2	.	18	TRBJ2-6	TGCGCCAGCAGCCCCCGGGACTACATTCTCTCTGGGGCCAACGTCCTGACTTTC	CASSPRDYILSGANVLTF
TRBV6-6	.	few	11	TRBJ1-1	TGTGCCAGCACCTGGGGCACTGAAGCTTTCTTT	CASTWGTEAFF
TRBV10-3	TRBD1	once	13	TRBJ1-2	TGTGCCATCAGTCCGAACCAGGACAGGGGCTACACCTTC	CAISPNQDRGYTF
TRBV21-1	.	.	14	TRBJ2-7	TGTGCCAGCAGCAAAGCCGACAGGGACTACGAGCAGTACTTC	CASSKADRDYEQYF
TRBV30	TRBD2	few	16	TRBJ2-2	TGTGCCTGGAGTGTCGGGGGGGACGGGAACACCGGGGAGCTGTTTTTT	CAWSVGGDGNTGELFF
TRBV7-9	.	.	14	TRBJ1-4	TGTGCCAGCAGTCGATCAGCGAGTGAGGAAAAACTGTTTTTT	CASSRSASEEKLFF
TRBV5-1	TRBD2	.	15	TRBJ2-3	TGCGCCAGCAGCTACGGGACTAGACGCACAGATACGCAGTATTTT	CASSYGTRRTDTQYF
TRBV11-2	.	.	11	TRBJ1-1	TGTGCCAGCAGCAACAGTCCTGAAGCTTTCTTT	CASSNSPEAFF
TRBV28	.	.	15	TRBJ1-1	TGTGCCAGCAGTCAGGGGTGGGGGGCGGAGGTTGAAGCTTTCTTT	CASSQGWGAEVEAFF
TRBV9	TRBD1	.	14	TRBJ2-1	TGTGCCAGCAGCCAGGACAGGTCCTACAATGAGCAGTTCTTC	CASSQDRSYNEQFF
TRBV14	.	.	16	TRBJ2-6	TGTGCCAGCAGCTCGTGGGGGGTCGCTGGGGCCAACGTCCTGACTTTC	CASSSWGVAGANVLTF
TRBV4-1	.	.	16	TRBJ1-4	TGCGCCAGCAGCCAACCCCGGGAGGCGACTAATGAAAAACTGTTTTTT	CASSQPREATNEKLFF
TRBV11-2	.	few	14	TRBJ1-2	TGTGCCAGCAGCTTAGTCGGGGCAGGGTATGGCTACACCTTC	CASSLVGAGYGYTF
TRBV5-1	TRBD2	.	14	TRBJ2-3	TGCGCCAGCAGCCTGGGGGAGGGGACAGATACGCAGTATTTT	CASSLGEGTDTQYF
TRBV4-3	.	.	17	TRBJ1-6	TGCGCCAGCAGCCAAGAACCCCAGGGCGTATCGGGTTCACCCCTCCACTTT	CASSQEPQGVSGSPLHF
TRBV6-6	TRBD1	.	15	TRBJ2-3	TGTGCCAGCAGAGACGGACAGGGAAGCACAGATACGCAGTATTTT	CASRDGQGSTDTQYF
TRBV12-5	TRBD1	.	14	TRBJ2-5	TGTGCTAGTGGTTCAGACAGGGGTCAAGAGACCCAGTACTTC	CASGSDRGQETQYF
TRBV7-9	TRBD2	.	14	TRBJ2-3	TGTGCCAGCAGCTTGGGACTAGGCGCAGATACGCAGTATTTT	CASSLGLGADTQYF
TRBV9	.	.	15	TRBJ2-1	TGTGCCAGCAGCGTAGGTCCCGCTCAGTCGTCTGAGCAGTTCTTC	CASSVGPAQSSEQFF
TRBV30	TRBD2	few	16	TRBJ2-2	TGTGCCTGGAGCCTCTTGGGACTAGCGAACACCGGGGAGCTGTTTTTT	CAWSLLGLANTGELFF
TRBV9	.	.	15	TRBJ2-1	TGTGCCAGCAGCCCTCGTGGTGACAGGCCGAATGAGCAGTTCTTC	CASSPRGDRPNEQFF
TRBV18	.	few	13	TRBJ1-1	TGTGCCAGCTCACCTCCTATGAACACTGAAGCTTTCTTT	CASSPPMNTEAFF
TRBV10-3	.	.	16	TRBJ1-3	TGTGCCATCACCCCCTCGGAGCAGGGCTCTGGAAACACCATATATTTT	CAITPSEQGSGNTIYF
TRBV9	.	few	15	TRBJ1-3	TGTGCCAGCAGCGTAGACCTGGGGGGCGAAAACACCATATATTTT	CASSVDLGGENTIYF
TRBV11-2	.	.	14	TRBJ1-6	TGTGCCAGCAGCTCTCAGGGTTCTGGTTCACCCCTCCACTTT	CASSSQGSGSPLHF
TRBV15	.	.	15	TRBJ1-2	TGCGCCACCAGCAGAGAGCCGGACAGATTCTATGGCTACACCTTC	CATSREPDRFYGYTF